Described below is a single T cell receptor (beta chain) sequence and its context. What it binds is unknown. On the immunoSEQ platform, TCR beta CDR3s were sequenced at survey depth. TCRdb keeps only in-frame clones here, not all; method: immunoSEQ multiplex PCR. The sample gives about 1,100 clones, 70% to 80% of which show up once; about 41% is in the top ten. The data are from a study of CD8 T cell repertoires and HIV-1 epitope variants. Study at large: Control wells had CMV/EBV/flu peptides, negative Ebola AY9, or no peptide. Study findings and constraints: The TAALDMSHF plasma variant had no responses, unlike KF9 (roughly five clonotypes) and HW9 (one).

The clonotype originates from a male donor with HIV. Material: cultured CD8+ T cells derived from PBMCs.

CDR3 sequence reads: CASRGTPYNEQYF. For the CDR3, the DNA is TGTGCCAGCAGAGGGACACCCTATAACGAGCAGTACTTC. The chain has TRBV2 and TRBJ2-7; a weak D match, TRBD1 (6 bases). The CDR3 is 13 amino acids. Per germline, CDR1 SNHLY and CDR2 FYNNEI. The V end lost 6 bases, the J end lost 5 bases, and 14 bases lay between the germline ends. Supplemented by reference TRBV2 and TRBJ2-7, the full variable domain reads EPEVTQTPSHQVTQMGQEVILRCVPISNHLYFYWYRQILGQKVEFLVSFYNNEISEKSEIFDDQFSVERPDGSNFTLKIRSTKLEDSAMYFCASRGTPYNEQYFGPGTRLTVT.